This TCR beta chain emerged from a study of T cell clones after liver transplantation. Clones were sequenced by immunoSEQ multiplex PCR, and TCRdb holds only the in-frame ones, with some missing. Here the sample spans more than 7,000 clones, approximately 80% being singletons. V dropped 3 bases and J dropped 3 bases, with 14 bases sitting between them. Germline CDR1 reads MGHRA; CDR2 reads YSYEKL. The CDR3 contains 15 residues. The chain couples TRBV4-1 to TRBJ1-2; D not resolved. The sequences come from CD8+ T cells from blood, collected at the 22-month timepoint. The receptor comes from a human patient who received a liver transplant. Some T cells may be provided by the graft donor. Here the CDR3 reads CASSHIGLAHYGYTF. In DNA form, the CDR3 reads TGCGCCAGCAGCCACATTGGACTGGCCCACTATGGCTACACCTTC.